The clone carrying this T cell receptor (beta chain) was seen at least ten times. The target antigen is unknown. This specimen comes from a study of T cell repertoires in cytomegalovirus infection. Study as a whole: CMV infection and matching HLA type were both indicated by public TCR beta signatures. Study results and caveats: Within the response measured ex vivo, HLA-C-restricted CMV-specific TCR beta clonotypes were dominant.

The CDR3 has 16 residues. Germline CDR1 SEHNR, CDR2 FQNEAQ (reference sequence). Trimming removed 8 bases from V and 6 bases from J, with 23 bases in between. Using its own MiXCR run on the reads, TCRdb lists one record per CDR3 protein. The sample carries roughly 77,000 distinct CDR3 sequences, 3.5% to 4% recorded once. The chain links TRBV7-9 to TRBJ2-1; a weak D match, TRBD2 (5 bases). Sequenced input: PBMCs. The receptor was derived from a human donor in good health (CMV status not recorded). Some clones in this sample may be carry-over from other donors' samples. The CDR3 loop is CASVRWLGDTFNEQFF. The CDR3 nucleotides are TGTGCCAGCGTACGCTGGTTGGGAGACACCTTCAATGAGCAGTTCTTC.